The entry below describes one T cell receptor (beta chain). Its antigen remains unidentified. No base quality values were provided; no much bigger clone lies one nucleotide off. This entry comes from a study of T cells in tuberculosis listed by TCRdb under 2018. For the study in its entirety: The study combined CD1B tetramers and high-throughput TCR immunosequencing to characterize T cells specific for the mycobacterial lipid antigen glucose monomycolate (GMM). In a South African clinical cohort, IGRA-negative adolescents, IGRA-positive adolescents with latent tuberculosis and adults with active tuberculosis were compared, with 9 to 10 people in each group. Active tuberculosis patient PBMC were archived before or within 7 days of starting standard anti-tuberculosis treatment.

The immunoSEQ multiplex PCR assay was used to generate TCR libraries, with TCR-beta and/or TCR-alpha/delta assays applied to each sample. The Illumina high-throughput platform was used to sequence the amplified TCR libraries. For the original study's pipeline: Clustering and dimensionality reduction were performed using pairwise TCRdist distances among GMM-specific receptors from ex vivo sorted or in vitro expanded T cells. Each clinical repertoire was assigned a mean NN-distance score, defined as the average TCRdist to the nearest 10% of tetramer-positive reference sequences. GEM TCR motif frequency was calculated as the fraction of unique TCRs that matched known GEM sequences by V/J usage and CDR3 length. Linear discriminant analysis with leave-one-out cross-validation, implemented in scikit-learn, was used to classify active tuberculosis. TCRdb's version of the immuneACCESS table is confined to in-frame rearrangements and falls short of the full clone set. An unresolved V gene accounts for under half of the shortfall where checked; the remainder is of unknown origin. V and J calls and clone size are those listed in that table; D and trimming were worked out from the DNA. Counted in this sample were approximately 53,000 clones; about 95% of them appeared once. The top ten clones comprise 1.4% of the sample.

General conclusions and limits of the study: Clinical samples were selected based on the availability of cryopreserved specimens, with adults included as active tuberculosis cases and adolescents included as controls. Using GEM motif frequencies, a classifier achieved 65% to 75% accuracy, whereas a classifier built on the diverse GMM-specific repertoire got to approximately 87% accuracy (AUROC around 0.88). The smaller NN-distances in active tuberculosis patients were driven in part by shorter CDR3-alpha lengths, while the difference seen for TCR-beta was not statistically significant. Active tuberculosis TCR-alpha repertoires showed smaller mean NN-distances to GMM-specific TCRs than IGRA-negative controls, suggesting clonal expansion of these TCRs.

From the germline V gene (reference sequence), CDR1 is SGHKS and CDR2 is YYEKEE. The CDR3 spans 16 residues, from the cysteine through the phenylalanine. Kept here is only the CDR3 DNA, which spans 48 bases and is read in frame from base 1. V is trimmed back by 0 bases and J by 2 bases, and the junction contains 3 bases that no gene match accounts for. The sample's time point label, decoded: new active TB diagnosis, blood taken before or within 7 days of starting treatment. Patients with active tuberculosis were defined as newly diagnosed, HIV-seronegative South African adults aged 18 years or older. Active tuberculosis was confirmed by positive sputum smear microscopy and/or positive M. tuberculosis culture. Immunosequencing was performed on unsorted cryopreserved PBMC and covered roughly 100,000 T cells per clinical donor on average.

The sequencing used PBMCs, collected at tuberculosis diagnosis. The receptor was derived from an adult with tuberculosis. The chain is made from TRBV5-5 and TRBJ2-2, with 8 bases in between that match TRBD1. The base sequence is TGTGCCAGCAGCTTGGGACAGGGGTTTAACACCGGGGAGCTGTTTTTT. Translated, this is CASSLGQGFNTGELFF.